The 18 T cell receptor beta chains in this list originate from one sample, sequenced in a study of long-term antiretroviral therapy in people with HIV. A v3.0 immunoSEQ assay was performed at survey level. Here immunoSEQ multiplex PCR was the method, and the copy in TCRdb shows in-frame clones only, minus some. The sample lists some 15,000 clones, roughly 90% occurring once. Sequences were derived from unsorted PBMCs, sampled 2.1 years after starting antiretroviral therapy. The receptors stem from a middle-aged woman with HIV.

This chain joins TRBV12-5 and TRBJ2-3; the D gene could be TRBD1 or TRBD2 (6 bases each). CDR3 length equals 19 residues. V was cut by 4 bases and J by 1 base, with 24 bases left in between. Germline values: CDR1 LGHNT, CDR2 FRNRAP. CDR3 region: CASGSPPGRGRLGTDTQYF. CDR3 DNA sequence: TGTGCTAGTGGTTCCCCCCCCGGACGGGGGCGGTTAGGCACAGATACGCAGTATTTT.

The V gene is TRBV6-5, the J gene TRBJ2-7; 11 nucleotides match TRBD1. J gave up 4 bases and V 6 bases, and 8 bases lay outside the gene matches. The germline V gene encodes CDR1 MNHEY and CDR2 SVGAGI. The CDR3 contains 15 residues. The CDR3 coding sequence is TGTGCCAGCAGGGCCCCCGGGACAGGGGGATACGAGCAGTACTTC. Translating gives CASRAPGTGGYEQYF.

The chain has TRBV4-3 and TRBJ2-4; a weak D match, TRBD2 (6 bases). Germline CDR1 is LGHNA and CDR2 is YSLEER. There are 16 residues in the CDR3. Trimming left V 0 bases short and J 1 base short, with 10 bases between. The CDR3 here is CASSQEYAGAKNIQYF. The DNA of the CDR3 is TGCGCCAGCAGCCAAGAGTATGCGGGGGCCAAAAACATTCAGTACTTC.

This clone occurred a few times. V and J are TRBV27 and TRBJ1-2; perhaps TRBD1 as D (5 bases). Germline CDR1 is MNHEY and CDR2 is SMNVEV (reference sequence). V shed 4 bases and J shed 6 bases, with 15 bases lying between them. This CDR3 has 14 amino acids. CDR3 sequence reads: CASSSQGTVNGYTF. Written as DNA, the CDR3 is TGTGCCAGCAGTTCTCAGGGAACGGTGAATGGCTACACCTTC.

The rearrangement joins TRBV19 to TRBJ1-1, with D perhaps matching TRBD1 (6 bases). The germline V gene has CDR1 LNHDA and CDR2 SQIVND (reference sequence). The CDR3 is made up of 16 amino acids. With 6 bases removed from V and 1 base from J, the gap between germline ends came to 18 bases. In nucleotides, the CDR3 is TGTGCCAGTAGGTTGAATACAGGGCGGGGGAACACTGAAGCTTTCTTT. This codes for CASRLNTGRGNTEAFF.

The rearrangement uses TRBV6-1 and TRBJ1-2; D may be TRBD1 (6 bases). Germline V gene lookup returns CDR1 MNHNS and CDR2 SASEGT. With 3 bases removed from V and 11 bases from J, the gap between germline ends came to 19 bases. The CDR3 totals 14 residues. CDR3 sequence reads: CASSDRGSPHRYTF. The CDR3 nucleotides read TGTGCCAGCAGTGACAGGGGTTCCCCCCATCGTTACACCTTC.

This sequence joins TRBV4-1 and TRBJ2-7, with 7 positions matching TRBD2. The CDR3 spans 13 residues. V was pared by 4 bases and J by 4 bases, with 4 bases of the junction left unmatched. CDR1 is MGHRA and CDR2 is YSYEKL in the germline V gene. The chain's CDR3 is CASSLPGGYEQYF. CDR3 DNA sequence: TGCGCCAGCAGCCTTCCGGGGGGTTACGAGCAGTACTTC.

The genes are TRBV7-6 and TRBJ1-4, with unresolved D. Germline V gene data show CDR1 as SGHVS and CDR2 as FNYEAQ. Trimming stripped 2 bases from V and 5 bases from J, with 12 bases between. This CDR3 has 15 residues. As DNA, the CDR3 is TGTGCCAGCAGCTTAAGTACAGCAGAAAATGAAAAACTGTTTTTT. As protein: CASSLSTAENEKLFF. Full variable domain (rest looked up from reference TRBV7-6 and TRBJ1-4): GAGVSQSPRYKVTKRGQDVALRCDPISGHVSLYWYRQALGQGPEFLTYFNYEAQQDKSGLPNDRFSAERPEGSISTLTIQRTEQRDSAMYRCASSLSTAENEKLFFGSGTQLSVL.

Relative to its sample, this clone is large. At the DNA level, this CDR3 is encoded by other sequences in the same sample as well. The rearrangement uses TRBV7-2 and TRBJ1-2; perhaps TRBD1 as D (6 bases). The germline gives CDR1 SGHTA, CDR2 FQGNSA. The CDR3 is 13 amino acids. The V end was cut by 5 bases, the J end by 4 bases, with 11 bases between. Here the CDR3 reads CASSRGGGYGYTF. CDR3 nucleotide sequence: TGTGCCAGCAGCCGAGGGGGGGGCTATGGCTACACCTTC.

The CDR3 is CASSLQASQPQHF. DNA for the CDR3: TGTGCCAGCAGCCTTCAGGCCTCTCAGCCCCAGCATTTT. J is TRBJ1-5 and V is TRBV16; D is uncertain. This CDR3 is built from 13 residues. The V gene's germline CDR1 is KGHSY and CDR2 FQNENV. Trimming stripped 4 bases from V and 6 bases from J, with 10 bases between.

The chain carries TRBV2 and TRBJ1-1; a possible D gene is TRBD1 (5 bases). Germline lookup yields CDR1 SNHLY and CDR2 FYNNEI. This CDR3 has 15 amino acids. V was pared by 1 base and J by 0 bases, with 9 bases between. The CDR3 nucleotides are TGTGCCAGCAGTGAAGGGGGGGGGATGAACACTGAAGCTTTCTTT. It encodes CASSEGGGMNTEAFF.

The genes are TRBV4-1 and TRBJ2-6; D is uncertain. The V end lost 1 base, the J end lost 2 bases, and 6 bases lay between the germline ends. Germline CDR1 is MGHRA and CDR2 is YSYEKL. The CDR3 runs to 15 residues. Here the CDR3 DNA reads TGCGCCAGCAGCCAAGTGGTTGCTGGGGCCAACGTCCTGACTTTC. It specifies CASSQVVAGANVLTF.

A word on this clone: The limits of the CDR3 on the DNA are not certain, so only TCRdb's listed CDR3 is given. This sequence joins TRBV7-9 and TRBJ1-1. Germline CDR1 SEHNR, CDR2 FQNEAQ (reference sequence). A total of 12 residues make up the CDR3, ends included. CDR3 in amino acids: CASSFRAREAFF.

This rearrangement joins TRBV10-3 to TRBJ2-1; D tentatively reads TRBD1 or TRBD2 (5 bases each). Germline CDR1 ENHRY, CDR2 SYGVKD. The CDR3 has 15 amino acids. Trimming cost V 3 bases and J 4 bases, with 13 bases left between them. The CDR3 DNA sequence: TGTGCCATCAGTGACCAGGGAGAGAGATACAATGAGCAGTTCTTC. Its protein is CAISDQGERYNEQFF.

This chain joins TRBV30 and TRBJ2-7; D is perhaps TRBD2 (6 bases). Germline V lookup: CDR1 GTSNPN, CDR2 SVGIG (reference sequence). V was shortened by 3 bases and J by 3 bases, with 18 bases between the two germline ends. The CDR3 consists of 15 residues. CDR3 loop: CAWSNMGGLIYEQYF. CDR3 DNA: TGTGCCTGGAGCAACATGGGAGGACTCATCTACGAGCAGTACTTC.

The V and J genes are TRBV5-1 and TRBJ1-2; 7 bases are a match to TRBD1. The CDR3 contains 14 residues. The germline V gene has CDR1 SGHRS and CDR2 YFSETQ. J was trimmed by 5 bases and V by 2 bases; bases with no gene match: 6. The CDR3 bases are TGCGCCAGCAGCTTCTATGACAGGGAATATGGCTACACCTTC. This encodes CASSFYDREYGYTF.

The chain links TRBV7-9 to TRBJ1-2, with 7 positions matching TRBD1. This CDR3 region has 13 residues. CDR1 is SEHNR and CDR2 is FQNEAQ in the germline V gene (reference sequence). With V trimmed by 6 bases and J by 8 bases, 9 bases remained unmatched. This CDR3 reads CASSETGIRGYTF. The CDR3 DNA sequence: TGTGCCAGCAGTGAGACAGGGATACGCGGCTACACCTTC.

The chain carries TRBV10-3 and TRBJ2-3, with 9 bases that match TRBD2. In germline, CDR1 is ENHRY, CDR2 SYGVKD. J lost 3 bases, V lost 4 bases, and 20 bases had no gene match. This CDR3 is built from 20 residues. The CDR3 sequence is CAISGASGGGALGRTDTQYF. The CDR3 DNA follows: TGTGCCATCAGTGGGGCCTCCGGCGGGGGGGCCTTAGGTCGGACAGATACGCAGTATTTT.